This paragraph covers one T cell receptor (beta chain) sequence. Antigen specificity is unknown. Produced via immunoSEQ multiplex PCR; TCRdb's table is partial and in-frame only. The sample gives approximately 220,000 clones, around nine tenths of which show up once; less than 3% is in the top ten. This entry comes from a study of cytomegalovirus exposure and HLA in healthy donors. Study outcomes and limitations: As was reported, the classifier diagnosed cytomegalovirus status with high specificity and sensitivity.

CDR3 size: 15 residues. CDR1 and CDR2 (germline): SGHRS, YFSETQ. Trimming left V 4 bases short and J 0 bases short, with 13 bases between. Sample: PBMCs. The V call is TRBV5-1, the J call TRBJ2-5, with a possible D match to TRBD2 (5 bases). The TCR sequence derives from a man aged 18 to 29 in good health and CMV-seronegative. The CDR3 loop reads CASSHRPGYQETQYF. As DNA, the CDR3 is TGCGCCAGCAGCCACCGTCCGGGGTACCAAGAGACCCAGTACTTC.